Below, 10 T cell receptor beta chains from the same sample are listed, as sequenced in a study of metastatic and nonmetastatic thyroid tumors. Using MiXCR, TCRdb re-called clones from the PCR reads. The sample holds around 4,900 clones, 30% to 40% seen once. Patients had received no treatment of any kind before thyroid surgery. Input material: adjacent normal tissue. The receptors come from a male donor with papillary thyroid cancer or a benign thyroid nodule (not recorded which). Some clones in this sample may be carry-over from other donors' samples.

This clone counts as medium-sized. At one end, the junction sequence differs from germline, possibly due to a read error. CDR3 DNA sequence: TGTGCCAGCAGCGACTCACTAGCGGGCTACGGGCAGTACTTC. Amino acid sequence: CASSDSLAGYGQYF. This chain uses TRBV7-9 with TRBJ2-7, with 9 bases lining up with TRBD2. This CDR3 is 14 amino acids long. Per germline, CDR1 SEHNR and CDR2 FQNEAQ (reference sequence).

This clone was counted many times. The rearrangement links TRBV25-1 to TRBJ1-2, with D perhaps TRBD1 (5 bases). Germline lookup yields CDR1 MGHDK and CDR2 SYGVNS. V was clipped by 2 bases and J by 8 bases, with 6 bases between them. This CDR3 is 11 amino acids long. The CDR3 protein is CASSEGGGYTF. The CDR3 bases are TGTGCCAGCAGTGAAGGGGGGGGCTACACCTTC.

The chain is built from TRBV5-1 and TRBJ2-1; weak D call: TRBD2 (5 bases). V lost 0 bases and J 2 bases, leaving 9 bases between the germline ends. CDR3 size: 15 residues. Germline CDR1 SGHRS, CDR2 YFSETQ. The CDR3 spells CASSLAGSTYNEQFF. CDR3 DNA sequence: TGCGCCAGCAGCTTGGCGGGATCCACCTACAATGAGCAGTTCTTC.

This clone showed up just a few times. The chain links TRBV20-1 to TRBJ2-5; 10 nucleotides align to TRBD2. Germline V gene lookup returns CDR1 DFQATT and CDR2 SNEGSKA (reference sequence). V was clipped by 5 bases and J by 1 base; unmatched bases: 7. CDR3 length equals 15 residues. The CDR3 spells CSAPGTSVGQETQYF. CDR3 bases: TGCAGTGCTCCCGGGACTAGCGTAGGCCAAGAGACCCAGTACTTC.

The chain carries TRBV11-3 and TRBJ1-1; TRBD1 matches at 8 bases. Germline V gives CDR1 SGHNT, CDR2 YENEEA. The J segment lost 5 bases and the V segment lost 9 bases, leaving 14 bases of the junction unmatched. This CDR3 has 15 residues. The CDR3 here is CASSIAVRTGTEAFF. The CDR3 nucleotides are TGTGCCAGTAGTATAGCGGTCAGGACAGGGACTGAAGCTTTCTTT. The full variable domain, its missing parts supplied by reference TRBV11-3 and TRBJ1-1, is EAGVVQSPRYKIIEKKQPVAFWCNPISGHNTLYWYLQNLGQGPELLIRYENEEAVDDSQLPKDRFSAERLKGVDSTLKIQPAELGDSAVYLCASSIAVRTGTEAFFGQGTRLTVV.

The chain carries TRBV28 and TRBJ1-3; TRBD1 is a possible D gene (6 bases). The CDR3 consists of 15 residues. Per germline, CDR1 MDHEN and CDR2 SYDVKM. V dropped 6 bases and J dropped 4 bases, with 16 bases sitting between them. The CDR3 loop is CASRVSGAAGNTIYF. The DNA for the CDR3 is TGTGCCAGCAGGGTCTCGGGGGCTGCAGGAAACACCATATATTTT.

V and J are TRBV12-3 or TRBV12-4 and TRBJ2-7, with D perhaps matching TRBD2 (5 bases). The V end was cut by 6 bases, the J end by 4 bases, with 10 bases between. The CDR3 totals 12 residues. The CDR3 protein is CASSDGMYEQYF. CDR3 coding DNA: TGTGCCAGCAGCGACGGGATGTACGAGCAGTACTTC.

This clone was detected a few times. The rearrangement joins TRBV29-1 to TRBJ2-5; possible D gene TRBD1, 6 bases. V dropped 7 bases and J dropped 2 bases, with 14 bases sitting between them. The CDR3 runs 13 residues. The V gene's germline CDR1 is SQVTM and CDR2 ANQGSEA. CDR3 amino acids: CSEQEGGQETQYF. The CDR3 DNA sequence: TGCAGCGAGCAGGAAGGGGGTCAAGAGACCCAGTACTTC.

This clone appeared a few times. This sequence joins TRBV27 and TRBJ1-2; 11 bases agree with TRBD1. This CDR3 has 16 residues. Per germline, CDR1 MNHEY and CDR2 SMNVEV (reference sequence). Trimming removed 6 bases from V and 2 bases from J; junction bases left unmatched: 8. As DNA, the CDR3 is TGTGCCAGCAGCAACCGGGACAGGGGGAACAACTATGGCTACACCTTC. Its protein product is CASSNRDRGNNYGYTF.

The table lists this clone with a count of one. This chain connects TRBV20-1 to TRBJ2-7, with 9 bases identical to TRBD2. Germline V lookup: CDR1 DFQATT, CDR2 SNEGSKA (reference sequence). The V segment lost 1 base and the J segment 0 bases; nucleotides outside the gene matches: 7. The CDR3 has 16 residues. CDR3 region: CSARGGLAPSSYEQYF. In nucleotides, the CDR3 is TGCAGTGCTAGAGGTGGACTAGCGCCGAGCTCCTACGAGCAGTACTTC.